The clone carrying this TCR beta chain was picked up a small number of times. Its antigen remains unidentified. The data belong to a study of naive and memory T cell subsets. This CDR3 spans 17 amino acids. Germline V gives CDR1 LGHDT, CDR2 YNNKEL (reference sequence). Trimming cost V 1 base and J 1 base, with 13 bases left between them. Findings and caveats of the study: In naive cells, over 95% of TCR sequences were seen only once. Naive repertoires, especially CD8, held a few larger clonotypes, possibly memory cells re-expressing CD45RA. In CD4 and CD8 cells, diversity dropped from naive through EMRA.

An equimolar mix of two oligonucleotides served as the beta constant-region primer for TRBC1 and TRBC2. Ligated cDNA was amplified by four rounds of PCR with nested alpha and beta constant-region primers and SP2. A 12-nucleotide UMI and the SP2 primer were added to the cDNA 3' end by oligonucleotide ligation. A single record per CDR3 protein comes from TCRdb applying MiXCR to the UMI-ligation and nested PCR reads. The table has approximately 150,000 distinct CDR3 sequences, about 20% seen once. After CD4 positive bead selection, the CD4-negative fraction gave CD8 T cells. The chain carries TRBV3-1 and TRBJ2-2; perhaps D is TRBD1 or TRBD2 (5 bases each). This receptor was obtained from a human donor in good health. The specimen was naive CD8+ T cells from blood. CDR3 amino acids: CASSQGFREKNTGELFF. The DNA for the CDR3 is TGTGCCAGCAGCCAAGGCTTCAGGGAGAAGAACACCGGGGAGCTGTTTTTT.